These T cell receptor beta chains were read from a single sample in a study of CD8 T cells in Susac syndrome. One entry per CDR3 protein, called by TCRdb with MiXCR from the immunoSEQ multiplex PCR reads. Of more than 150,000 distinct CDR3 sequences in the sample, 85% to 95% are singletons; the top ten hold around 0.16%. The material sequenced was CD8+ T cells from PBMCs. Every receptor here comes from a human donor with Susac syndrome. CDR3s include the opening cysteine and the closing phenylalanine or tryptophan. The order of the fields is J gene, V gene, CDR3 protein.

TRBJ2-6,TRBV12-3/TRBV12-4,CASSFFGGANVLTF
TRBJ2-3,TRBV30,CAWSMTDTQYF
TRBJ2-7,TRBV24-1,CATSVSGAYEQYF
TRBJ1-4,TRBV12-3/TRBV12-4,CASSLGRTEPNEKLFF
TRBJ2-1,TRBV9,CASSVDLGAGEQFF
TRBJ2-7,TRBV11-2,CASSSSLTEAYEQYF
TRBJ1-3,TRBV5-4,CASSFAGGPGNTIYF
TRBJ2-7,TRBV13,CASSLATGQSSYEQYF
TRBJ1-2,TRBV29-1,CSAETATYGYTF
TRBJ1-1,TRBV19,CASSPRTGFISTEAFF
TRBJ2-1,TRBV2,CASSVRDPPNEQFF
TRBJ1-1,TRBV5-1,CASSLATGGDEAFF
TRBJ1-5,TRBV9,CASSPRDGLNQPQHF
TRBJ2-3,TRBV29-1,CSVAGAGTDTQYF
TRBJ2-2,TRBV7-9,CASLSGELFF
TRBJ2-7,TRBV13,CASSLGASPHEQYF
TRBJ2-1,TRBV9,CASSSYRVPEGRAGVNEQFF
TRBJ2-1,TRBV7-3,CASSFGLAGGYEQFF
TRBJ1-5,TRBV24-1,CATSDVGEPQHF
TRBJ2-4,TRBV4-1,CASSQAGQGAVGNIQYF
TRBJ2-3,TRBV9,CASSATSGLELADTQYF
TRBJ2-4,TRBV5-1,CASSLSALAGGNIQYF
TRBJ2-2,TRBV7-9,CASSPLDTGELFF
TRBJ2-2,TRBV27,CASSLSAGGGTGELFF
TRBJ2-7,TRBV5-4,CASRPGTATEQYF
TRBJ2-1,TRBV7-2,CASSLNLPSAEQFF
TRBJ2-6,TRBV5-1,CASRYLDGANVLTF
TRBJ2-1,TRBV20-1,CSARSLHGEQFF
TRBJ2-2,TRBV30,CAFGGTGELFF
TRBJ2-7,TRBV28,CASSFWGGSYEQYF
TRBJ2-7,TRBV6-5,CASRQTETYEQYF
TRBJ2-3,TRBV7-3,CASSFRGPTDTQYF
TRBJ1-5,TRBV28,CASSISRALNQPQHF
TRBJ1-4,TRBV24-1,CATSGVGKLFF
TRBJ1-5,TRBV7-6,CASSLGREEPQHF
TRBJ2-2,TRBV29-1,CSVQPGGSLAGELFF
TRBJ1-6,TRBV7-9,CASSTDRGSSYSPLHF
TRBJ2-7,TRBV9,CASSPNDLYEQYF
TRBJ1-2,TRBV30,CAWSVPGRNYGYTF
TRBJ2-1,TRBV5-1,CASSLASGGDWNEQFF
TRBJ2-3,TRBV10-3,CAISDQGDTQYF